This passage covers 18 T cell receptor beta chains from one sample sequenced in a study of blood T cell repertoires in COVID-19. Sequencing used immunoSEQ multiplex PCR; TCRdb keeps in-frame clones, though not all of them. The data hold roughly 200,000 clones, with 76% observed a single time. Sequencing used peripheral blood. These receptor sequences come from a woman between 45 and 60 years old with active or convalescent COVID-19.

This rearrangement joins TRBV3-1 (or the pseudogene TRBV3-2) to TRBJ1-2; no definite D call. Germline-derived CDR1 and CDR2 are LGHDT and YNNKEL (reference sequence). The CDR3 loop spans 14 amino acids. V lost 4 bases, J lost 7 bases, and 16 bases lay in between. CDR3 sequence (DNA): TGTGCCAGCAGCCCCGGGGTAGGGTCCGGTGGCTACACCTTC. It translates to CASSPGVGSGGYTF.

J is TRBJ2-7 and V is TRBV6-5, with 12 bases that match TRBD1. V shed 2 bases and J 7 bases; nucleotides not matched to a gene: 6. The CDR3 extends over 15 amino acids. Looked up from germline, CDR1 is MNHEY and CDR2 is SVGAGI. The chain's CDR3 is CASSYTGTGGREQYF. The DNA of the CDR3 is TGTGCCAGCAGTTACACCGGGACAGGGGGCAGGGAGCAGTACTTC.

The CDR3 DNA is TGTGCCAGCACCGATACAGGGTTCTCCAACACTGAAGCTTTCTTT. Its protein is CASTDTGFSNTEAFF. The chain carries TRBV11-2 and TRBJ1-1, with D maybe TRBD1 (6 bases). The V end was cut by 7 bases, the J end by 2 bases, with 17 bases between. The germline CDR1 and CDR2 sequences are SGHAT and FQNNGV. The CDR3 runs 15 residues.

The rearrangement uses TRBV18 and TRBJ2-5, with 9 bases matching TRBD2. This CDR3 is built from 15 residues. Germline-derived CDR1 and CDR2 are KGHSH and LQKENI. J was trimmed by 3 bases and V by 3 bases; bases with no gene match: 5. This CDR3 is CASSPYSGGEETQYF. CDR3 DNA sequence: TGTGCCAGCTCACCTTATAGCGGGGGAGAAGAGACCCAGTACTTC.

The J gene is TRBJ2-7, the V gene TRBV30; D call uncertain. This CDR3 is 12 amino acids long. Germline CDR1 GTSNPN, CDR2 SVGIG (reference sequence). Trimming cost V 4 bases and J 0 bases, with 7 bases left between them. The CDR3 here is CAWKRSSYEQYF. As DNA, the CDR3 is TGTGCCTGGAAGCGAAGCTCCTACGAGCAGTACTTC.

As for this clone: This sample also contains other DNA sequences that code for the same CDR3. The CDR3 loop reads CAWRGANSPLHF. The CDR3 coding sequence is TGTGCCTGGAGAGGAGCGAATTCACCCCTCCACTTT. The chain joins TRBV30 to TRBJ1-6; D is ambiguous. CDR3 length: 12 residues. Trimming pared 3 bases from V and 7 bases from J, leaving 7 bases between. The germline V gene encodes CDR1 GTSNPN and CDR2 SVGIG (reference sequence).

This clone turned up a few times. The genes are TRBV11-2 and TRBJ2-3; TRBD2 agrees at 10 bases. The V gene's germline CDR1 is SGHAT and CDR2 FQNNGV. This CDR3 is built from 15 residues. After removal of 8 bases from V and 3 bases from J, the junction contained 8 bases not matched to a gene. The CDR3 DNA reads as TGTGCCAGCCGACGGAGCGGGGGGGAGACAGATACGCAGTATTTT. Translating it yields CASRRSGGETDTQYF.

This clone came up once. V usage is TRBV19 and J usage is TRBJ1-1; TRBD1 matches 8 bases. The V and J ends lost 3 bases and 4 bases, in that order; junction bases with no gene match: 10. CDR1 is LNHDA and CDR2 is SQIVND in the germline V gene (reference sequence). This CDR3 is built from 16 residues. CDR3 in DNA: TGTGCCAGTAGTATGGAACAGGGGGTGGTGGGCACTGAAGCTTTCTTT. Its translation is CASSMEQGVVGTEAFF.

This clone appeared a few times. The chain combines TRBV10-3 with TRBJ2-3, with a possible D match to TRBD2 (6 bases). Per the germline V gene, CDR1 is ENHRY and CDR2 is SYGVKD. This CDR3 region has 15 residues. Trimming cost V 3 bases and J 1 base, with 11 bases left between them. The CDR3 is CAISDPGVRTDTQYF. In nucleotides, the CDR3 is TGTGCCATCAGTGACCCGGGAGTCCGCACAGATACGCAGTATTTT.

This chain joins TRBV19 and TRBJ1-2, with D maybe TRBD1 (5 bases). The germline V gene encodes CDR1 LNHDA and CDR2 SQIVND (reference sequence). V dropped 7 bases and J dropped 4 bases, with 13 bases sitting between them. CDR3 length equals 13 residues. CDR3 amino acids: CASIRGGSYGYTF. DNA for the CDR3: TGTGCCAGTATCCGCGGGGGAAGCTATGGCTACACCTTC.

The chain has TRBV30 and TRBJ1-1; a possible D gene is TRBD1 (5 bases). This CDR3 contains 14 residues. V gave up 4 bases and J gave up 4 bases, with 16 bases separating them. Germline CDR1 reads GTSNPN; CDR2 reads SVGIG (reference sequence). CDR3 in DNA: TGTGCCTGGACCCTGAGAGGAGGGGTCACTGAAGCTTTCTTT. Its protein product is CAWTLRGGVTEAFF. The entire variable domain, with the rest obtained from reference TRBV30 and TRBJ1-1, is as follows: SQTIHQWPATLVQPVGSPLSLECTVEGTSNPNLYWYRQAAGRGLQLLFYSVGIGQISSEVPQNLSASRPQDRQFILSSKKLLLSDSGFYLCAWTLRGGVTEAFFGQGTRLTVV.

CDR3 nucleotides: TGCAGTGCTAGTCGCCAGGATTTTCGTACTGAAGCTTTCTTT. This sequence encodes CSASRQDFRTEAFF. V is TRBV20-1 and J is TRBJ1-1, with no clear D. The CDR3 covers 14 residues. Germline V gene sequence: CDR1 DFQATT, CDR2 SNEGSKA (reference sequence). V lost 3 bases and J 5 bases, leaving 16 bases between the germline ends.

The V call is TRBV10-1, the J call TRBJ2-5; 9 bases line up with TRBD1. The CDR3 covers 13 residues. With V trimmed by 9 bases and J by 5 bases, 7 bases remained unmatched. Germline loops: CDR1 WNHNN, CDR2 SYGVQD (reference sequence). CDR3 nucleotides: TGCGCCAGTAGGGACAGGGTTGAGGAGACCCAGTACTTC. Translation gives CASRDRVEETQYF.

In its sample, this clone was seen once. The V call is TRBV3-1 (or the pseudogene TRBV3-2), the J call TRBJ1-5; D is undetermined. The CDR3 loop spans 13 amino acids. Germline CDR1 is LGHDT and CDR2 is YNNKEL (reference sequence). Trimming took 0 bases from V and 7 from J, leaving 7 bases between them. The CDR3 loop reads CASSQDPMQPQHF. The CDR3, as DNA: TGTGCCAGCAGCCAAGATCCCATGCAGCCCCAGCATTTT.

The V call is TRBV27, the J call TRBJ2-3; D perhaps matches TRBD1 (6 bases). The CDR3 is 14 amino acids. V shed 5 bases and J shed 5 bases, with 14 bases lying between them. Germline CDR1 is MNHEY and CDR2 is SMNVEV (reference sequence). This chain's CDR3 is CASSPIYREDTQYF. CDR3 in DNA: TGTGCCAGCAGTCCGATTTACAGGGAAGATACGCAGTATTTT.

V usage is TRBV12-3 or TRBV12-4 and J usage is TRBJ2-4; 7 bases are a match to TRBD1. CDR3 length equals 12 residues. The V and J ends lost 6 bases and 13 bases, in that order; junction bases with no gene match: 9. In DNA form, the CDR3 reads TGTGCCAGCAGCCAGGACAGGCTAGTACAGTACTTC. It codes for CASSQDRLVQYF.

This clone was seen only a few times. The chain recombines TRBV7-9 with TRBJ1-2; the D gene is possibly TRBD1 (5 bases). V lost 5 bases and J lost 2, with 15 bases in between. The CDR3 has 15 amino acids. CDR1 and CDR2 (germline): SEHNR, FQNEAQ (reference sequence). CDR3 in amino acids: CASSLGRAGNYGYTF. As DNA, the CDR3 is TGTGCCAGCAGCCTGGGACGGGCGGGGAACTATGGCTACACCTTC.

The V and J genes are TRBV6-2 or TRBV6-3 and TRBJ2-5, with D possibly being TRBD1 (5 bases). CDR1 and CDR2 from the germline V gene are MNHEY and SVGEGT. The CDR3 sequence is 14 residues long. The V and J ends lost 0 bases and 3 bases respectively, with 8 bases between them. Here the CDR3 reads CASSYSGREETQYF. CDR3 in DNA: TGTGCCAGCAGTTACTCAGGCAGGGAAGAGACCCAGTACTTC.